These T cell receptor beta chains were read from a single sample in a study of T cells expressing NK-cell markers. TCRdb re-called the 5' RACE reads, yielding one record per CDR3 amino acid sequence without DNA. With about 540,000 distinct CDR3 sequences in the sample, the ten largest clones hold 3% to 4.5%. Material: blood T cells: a sorted CD56 or NKG2C T cell subset, CD4+ or CD8+ T cells, or bulk PBMC T cells (not recorded which). The receptors were gathered from a man younger than 35 in good health. CDR3s include the opening cysteine and the closing phenylalanine or tryptophan.

V gene	J gene	CDR3 protein
TRBV7-2	TRBJ2-7	CASRQTTGSYEQYF
TRBV20-1	TRBJ1-5	CSAVLGHSNQPQHF
TRBV6-1	TRBJ2-7	CASQRANGYEQYF
TRBV2	TRBJ2-3	CARAGQGIDTQYF
TRBV6-5	TRBJ2-1	CASSSPGSDSYNEQFF
TRBV12-3/TRBV12-4	TRBJ1-2	CASSPDRVNGYTF
TRBV27	TRBJ1-5	CASSFSGLLNQPQHF
TRBV15	TRBJ2-7	CATNEGQGGHEQYF
TRBV12-3/TRBV12-4	TRBJ2-3	CASSISGKRDTQYF
TRBV5-6	TRBJ1-6	CASSPRTGRNSPLHF
TRBV10-3	TRBJ2-5	CAITSTSGEAQYF
TRBV4-2	TRBJ2-1	CASSQETGTLLNEQFF
TRBV5-5	TRBJ2-7	CASSYGRVGYEQYF
TRBV7-9	TRBJ1-3	CASSSLDRASGNTIYF
TRBV12-3/TRBV12-4	TRBJ2-5	CASIGEVETQYF
TRBV6-2/TRBV6-3	TRBJ1-5	CATTDVGPQHF
TRBV5-5	TRBJ1-5	CASSFRQGSNQPQHF
TRBV5-1	TRBJ2-3	CASSPQASTDTQYF
TRBV5-1	TRBJ2-3	CASRGATDTQYF
TRBV29-1	TRBJ2-1	CSVDFVRGEQFF
TRBV7-6	TRBJ2-2	CASSLAPGLGTTGELFF
TRBV2	TRBJ2-2	CATGTGGYGELFF
TRBV6-2/TRBV6-3	TRBJ1-1	CASTTALNTEAFF